This entry concerns a single TCR beta chain. No conserved phenylalanine or tryptophan is present at the end of the CDR3, so a read error is the likely explanation. This record belongs to a study of T cell repertoires in cytomegalovirus infection. V trimming: 5 bases; J trimming: 2 bases; junction bases outside the gene matches: 5. Germline V gene data show CDR1 as SGHVT and CDR2 as SQSDAQ. The CDR3 runs 14 residues. Via MiXCR, TCRdb re-called the reads, giving one row per CDR3 protein. Found here are almost 500,000 distinct CDR3 sequences, around 11% of them singletons; the top ten hold approximately 10%.

The sequence derives from a human donor in good health (CMV status not recorded). Some clones in this sample may be carry-over from other donors' samples. V is TRBV7-4 and J is TRBJ1-2; TRBD1 matches 7 bases. The material sequenced was PBMCs. CDR3 in DNA: TGTGCCAGCAGCCCCGGGACAGTGAACTATGGCTACACCTAC. It encodes CASSPGTVNYGYTY.